The 24 T cell receptor beta chains presented below share a single source sample, sequenced in a study of T cell repertoires in ileal Crohn's disease. Data came from immunoSEQ multiplex PCR; TCRdb stores just in-frame clones and leaves some out. The data show under 35,000 clones, around three quarters seen once. The material sequenced was ileal tissue. The receptor source for this set is an adult with Crohn's disease.

The V and J genes are TRBV11-2 and TRBJ2-7; TRBD1 matches at 8 bases. Germline V gene lookup returns CDR1 SGHAT and CDR2 FQNNGV. Trimming removed 3 bases from V and 7 bases from J; junction bases left unmatched: 8. The length of the CDR3 is 14 residues. CDR3 DNA sequence: TGTGCCAGCAGCTTGGACCGACAGGGGCTAGAGCAGTACTTC. Residues: CASSLDRQGLEQYF.

The chain combines TRBV7-2 with TRBJ2-7; 11 nucleotides line up with TRBD2. From germline, CDR1 is SGHTA and CDR2 FQGNSA. The CDR3 loop spans 14 amino acids. J gave up 3 bases and V 2 bases, and 0 bases lay outside the gene matches. This chain's CDR3 is CASSLTSGSYEQYF. The DNA of the CDR3 is TGTGCCAGCAGCTTAACTAGCGGGAGCTACGAGCAGTACTTC.

The V gene is TRBV5-1, the J gene TRBJ2-1; 10 nucleotides match TRBD1. CDR1 and CDR2 from the germline V gene are SGHRS and YFSETQ. The CDR3 covers 15 residues. The V gene end was trimmed by 0 bases and the J gene end by 7 bases; junction bases not matched to a gene: 4. The DNA of the CDR3 is TGCGCCAGCAGCTTGGGGGGACAGGGGCCAAATGAGCAGTTCTTC. This sequence encodes CASSLGGQGPNEQFF.

The chain couples TRBV27 to TRBJ2-2, with a tentative D call TRBD1 (7 bases). V was cut by 5 bases and J by 2 bases, with 9 bases left in between. Germline loops: CDR1 MNHEY, CDR2 SMNVEV (reference sequence). The CDR3 is made up of 14 amino acids. CDR3 DNA sequence: TGTGCCAGCAGTCAGGGGGGTAACACCGGGGAGCTGTTTTTT. Encoded protein: CASSQGGNTGELFF.

The chain combines TRBV28 with TRBJ2-1; D is unresolved. Trimming shortened V by 5 bases and J by 4 bases, and 6 bases separated the two germline ends. The CDR3 has 12 residues. Germline loops: CDR1 MDHEN, CDR2 SYDVKM. The CDR3 sequence is CASSLLYNEQFF. The DNA for the CDR3 is TGTGCCAGCAGTCTGTTATACAATGAGCAGTTCTTC. The full variable domain, with the rest looked up from reference TRBV28 and TRBJ2-1, is DVKVTQSSRYLVKRTGEKVFLECVQDMDHENMFWYRQDPGLGLRLIYFSYDVKMKEKGDIPEGYSVSREKKERFSLILESASTNQTSMYLCASSLLYNEQFFGPGTRLTVL.

The chain is built from TRBV13 and TRBJ1-3, with TRBD1 matching over 9 bases. The CDR3 covers 15 residues. From germline, CDR1 is PRHDT and CDR2 FYEKMQ (reference sequence). Trimming took 6 bases from V and 4 from J; bases not matched to a gene: 7. The CDR3 region is CASSYTGGAGNTIYF. CDR3 nucleotides: TGTGCCAGCAGTTATACAGGGGGCGCCGGAAACACCATATATTTT.

J is TRBJ2-7 and V is TRBV4-1; 8 bases line up with TRBD1. This CDR3 comprises 16 residues. The trim removed 4 bases at V and 2 bases at J, leaving 10 bases unmatched. Per the germline V gene, CDR1 is MGHRA and CDR2 is YSYEKL. CDR3 sequence reads: CASSRDPGGPTYEQYF. In DNA form, the CDR3 reads TGCGCCAGCAGCCGCGACCCAGGGGGCCCTACCTACGAGCAGTACTTC.

In this sample, this clone turned up once. The chain has TRBV6-1 and TRBJ1-2; D call uncertain. Trimming pared 6 bases from V and 4 bases from J, leaving 9 bases between. CDR3 size: 12 residues. CDR1 MNHNS and CDR2 SASEGT come from the germline V gene. CDR3 sequence (DNA): TGTGCCAGCAGCTTAGATGGCTATGGCTACACCTTC. It translates to CASSLDGYGYTF.

The V call is TRBV5-1, the J call TRBJ2-1, with TRBD1 identical over 7 bases. CDR3 length: 15 amino acids. The trim removed 0 bases at V and 8 bases at J, leaving 8 bases unmatched. Germline-derived CDR1 and CDR2 are SGHRS and YFSETQ. Written as DNA, the CDR3 is TGCGCCAGCAGCTTGGAAGGGGGCGCGGGCCATGAGCAGTTCTTC. The encoded protein is CASSLEGGAGHEQFF.

The chain links TRBV5-1 to TRBJ2-2; 11 bases map to TRBD2. Trimming removed 3 bases from V and 7 bases from J; junction bases left unmatched: 5. Germline V CDR1 and CDR2: SGHRS, YFSETQ. The CDR3 contains 15 residues. CDR3 loop: CASSSTGLAGGELFF. Here the CDR3 DNA reads TGCGCCAGCAGCTCGACCGGACTAGCGGGCGGGGAGCTGTTTTTT.

The rearrangement joins TRBV30 to TRBJ1-1; no clear D gene. This CDR3 is 11 amino acids long. Between the trimmed V and J ends, which lost 0 bases and 4 bases, there was a span of 3 bases. Germline V gives CDR1 GTSNPN, CDR2 SVGIG (reference sequence). This CDR3 is CAWSVLTEAFF. CDR3 coding DNA: TGTGCCTGGAGTGTACTCACTGAAGCTTTCTTT. Complete variable domain (other parts from reference TRBV30 and TRBJ1-1): SQTIHQWPATLVQPVGSPLSLECTVEGTSNPNLYWYRQAAGRGLQLLFYSVGIGQISSEVPQNLSASRPQDRQFILSSKKLLLSDSGFYLCAWSVLTEAFFGQGTRLTVV.

The chain couples TRBV7-2 to TRBJ2-7, with a weak D call TRBD1 (6 bases). V shed 1 base and J shed 4 bases, with 11 bases lying between them. The CDR3 has 14 residues. Germline V gene data show CDR1 as SGHTA and CDR2 as FQGNSA. The CDR3 region is CASSLEQGLYEQYF. DNA for the CDR3: TGTGCCAGCAGCTTAGAACAGGGATTATACGAGCAGTACTTC.

V and J are TRBV6-5 and TRBJ1-2; no clear D gene. The germline V and J ends were trimmed by 1 base and 8 bases, with 11 bases remaining between them. The germline gives CDR1 MNHEY, CDR2 SVGAGI. The CDR3 length is 13 residues. CDR3 region: CASSYYEGEGYTF. The CDR3, as DNA: TGTGCCAGCAGTTACTACGAGGGAGAGGGCTACACCTTC.

V and J are TRBV15 and TRBJ2-2, with D possibly being TRBD2 (5 bases). The germline gives CDR1 LNHNV, CDR2 YYDKDF (reference sequence). Trimming cost V 3 bases and J 7 bases, with 15 bases left between them. The CDR3 runs to 15 residues. CDR3 sequence reads: CATSSGYRGHGELFF. The CDR3 DNA follows: TGTGCCACCAGCAGCGGGTACAGAGGGCACGGGGAGCTGTTTTTT.

CDR3 protein: CASSLRPDRTSSYNEQFF. Written as DNA, the CDR3 is TGTGCCAGCAGCTTGCGGCCAGACAGGACAAGCTCCTACAATGAGCAGTTCTTC. This chain links TRBV5-6 with TRBJ2-1, with TRBD1 as a possible D gene (6 bases). The germline V gene has CDR1 SGHDT and CDR2 YYEEEE. This CDR3 has 18 amino acids. V lost 1 base to trimming and J lost 0 bases, with 17 bases between them.

The chain combines TRBV6-6 with TRBJ2-7, with 12 bases matching TRBD2. CDR1 and CDR2 from the germline V gene are MNHNY and SVGAGI (reference sequence). V gave up 5 bases and J gave up 6 bases; unmatched junction bases: 11. The CDR3 consists of 16 residues. The CDR3 protein is CASSTDTSGRLLEQYF. CDR3 DNA: TGTGCCAGCAGTACGGACACTAGCGGGAGGTTACTCGAGCAGTACTTC.

This chain links TRBV5-6 with TRBJ2-7; 8 bases match TRBD1. Germline V gene data show CDR1 as SGHDT and CDR2 as YYEEEE. The CDR3 extends over 16 amino acids. V lost 4 bases and J lost 5; bases outside the gene matches: 14. The CDR3 DNA is TGTGCCAGCAGCCCGTACCAGGGGGCGCTTCTAAACGAGCAGTACTTC. Encoded protein: CASSPYQGALLNEQYF. Together with reference TRBV5-6 and TRBJ2-7, the CDR3 gives the full variable domain: DAGVTQSPTHLIKTRGQQVTLRCSPKSGHDTVSWYQQALGQGPQFIFQYYEEEERQRGNFPDRFSGHQFPNYSSELNVNALLLGDSALYLCASSPYQGALLNEQYFGPGTRLTVT.

V and J are TRBV5-4 and TRBJ2-5, with 11 bases aligning to TRBD1. The germline gives CDR1 SGHNT, CDR2 YYREEE (reference sequence). V shed 6 bases and J 5 bases; nucleotides not matched to a gene: 3. This CDR3 has 13 residues. The CDR3, as DNA: TGTGCCAGCATCCGGGACAGGGGGGAGACCCAGTACTTC. Translation: CASIRDRGETQYF.

The chain has TRBV25-1 and TRBJ1-2, with 7 bases fitting TRBD1. The length of the CDR3 is 15 residues. J was trimmed by 4 bases and V by 0 bases; bases with no gene match: 5. CDR1 is MGHDK and CDR2 is SYGVNS in the germline V gene. The CDR3 is CASSEYGQGGYGYTF. DNA for the CDR3: TGTGCCAGCAGTGAATATGGGCAGGGGGGCTATGGCTACACCTTC.

The V call is TRBV9, the J call TRBJ1-2; TRBD1 matches at 9 bases. Germline loops: CDR1 SGDLS, CDR2 YYNGEE. This CDR3 spans 15 amino acids. V gave up 4 bases and J gave up 7 bases; unmatched junction bases: 11. The CDR3 protein is CASSSPGTGISGYTF. In DNA form, the CDR3 reads TGTGCCAGCAGCTCCCCCGGGACAGGGATTAGTGGCTACACCTTC.

The V gene is TRBV19, the J gene TRBJ2-7, with 7 nucleotides matching TRBD1. With 1 base clipped from V and 5 bases from J, the junction kept 5 bases outside the gene matches. Germline values: CDR1 LNHDA, CDR2 SQIVND (reference sequence). There are 14 residues in the CDR3. The CDR3 protein is CASSIGQGRDEQYF. The CDR3, as DNA: TGTGCCAGTAGTATAGGACAGGGTCGGGACGAGCAGTACTTC.

This clone was observed a handful of times. The V and J genes are TRBV4-1 and TRBJ1-3; no definite D call. The germline V gene has CDR1 MGHRA and CDR2 YSYEKL. The CDR3 totals 14 residues. Trimming stripped 4 bases from V and 9 bases from J, with 16 bases between. DNA of the CDR3: TGCGCCAGCAGCCTATACAGTGAGCGGGCCACCATATATTTT. It encodes CASSLYSERATIYF.

The rearrangement links TRBV11-2 to TRBJ2-1, with 8 bases fitting TRBD2. This CDR3 has 20 residues. The junction had 18 bases not matched to a gene; V was cut back by 0 bases and J by 5 bases. The germline gives CDR1 SGHAT, CDR2 FQNNGV. The CDR3 loop is CASSLDLLAIRGREDNEQFF. DNA for the CDR3: TGTGCCAGCAGCTTAGATCTGCTCGCGATCCGGGGGCGGGAGGACAATGAGCAGTTCTTC.

In this sample, this clone turned up a few times. This specimen includes other DNA sequences encoding the same CDR3. This sequence joins TRBV27 and TRBJ2-3; D perhaps matches TRBD1 (5 bases). There are 13 residues in the CDR3. Trimming took 0 bases from V and 8 from J, leaving 9 bases between them. CDR1 and CDR2 (germline): MNHEY, SMNVEV (reference sequence). The CDR3 sequence: CASSLSGLGTQYF. CDR3 DNA sequence: TGTGCCAGCAGTTTATCGGGGCTCGGTACGCAGTATTTT.